This paragraph covers one TCR beta chain sequence. Its cognate antigen is unknown. Together with a sample-barcoded 5' primer, a J-beta primer mix was included in a second PCR lasting about 6 to 11 cycles. TCRdb redid the calling of the 5' RACE reads with MiXCR, one entry per CDR3 protein. The table shows around 1,500,000 distinct CDR3 sequences, with around 39% occurring only once. These data belong to a study of blood T cells in healthy people across ages. Broader study findings: Reliance upon unsorted PBMCs precluded definitive naive versus antigen-experienced comparison.

Samples had at least 7 million PBMCs isolated from them. Trimming cost V 2 bases and J 6 bases, with 8 bases left between them. CDR3 length: 12 amino acids. The V gene is TRBV12-3 or TRBV12-4, the J gene TRBJ2-7; D remains unclear. The clonotype was recovered from a woman aged 18-35 years in good health. The sequencing input was blood. The DNA for the CDR3 is TGTGCCAGCAGTTTATTTCTAACCGAGCAGTACTTC. This sequence encodes CASSLFLTEQYF.